These 18 T cell receptor beta chains were all obtained from the same sample, sequenced in a study of T cell repertoires in cytomegalovirus infection. Each CDR3 protein is one row after TCRdb ran MiXCR on the reads. The sample has about 100,000 distinct CDR3 sequences, 16% seen once; the top ten hold approximately 7.9%. Sequences were obtained from PBMCs. Source of these receptors: a human donor in good health (CMV status not recorded). Some clones in this sample may be carry-over from other donors' samples.

The V call is TRBV6-6, the J call TRBJ1-2; 9 bases match TRBD1. Germline loops: CDR1 MNHNY, CDR2 SVGAGI (reference sequence). There are 15 residues in the CDR3. V lost 4 bases to trimming and J lost 8 bases; unmatched junction nucleotides: 11. The CDR3 spells CASSSLGQGSGGYTF. The CDR3, as DNA: TGTGCCAGCAGTTCGCTAGGACAGGGGAGTGGGGGCTACACCTTC.

This clonotype has just a few counts. The rearrangement links TRBV25-1 to TRBJ2-7; D not certain. Germline lookup yields CDR1 MGHDK and CDR2 SYGVNS. The ends were cut back, 4 bases at V and 6 bases at J, with 13 bases in the middle. This CDR3 is 13 amino acids long. The CDR3 reads CASSGGSGREQYF. CDR3 sequence (DNA): TGTGCCAGCAGTGGGGGATCCGGGCGCGAGCAGTACTTC.

V gene TRBV12-3 or TRBV12-4 combines with J gene TRBJ1-1, with D maybe TRBD1 (5 bases). The CDR3 length is 15 residues. V dropped 6 bases and J dropped 3 bases, with 17 bases sitting between them. CDR3 nucleotides: TGTGCCAGCAGCCCCCGGGCGCCGGGGGACACTGAAGCTTTCTTT. Its translation: CASSPRAPGDTEAFF.

The sample holds a few counts of this clonotype. The V and J genes are TRBV12-3 or TRBV12-4 and TRBJ1-5, with D maybe TRBD1 (6 bases). Trimming pared 3 bases from V and 6 bases from J, leaving 12 bases between. CDR3 length: 14 residues. In DNA form, the CDR3 reads TGTGCCAGCAGTTTGAGCAGGGGAAGTCAGCCCCAGCATTTT. Its translation: CASSLSRGSQPQHF.

In its sample, this clonotype was seen many times. This chain joins TRBV7-9 and TRBJ1-2, with D possibly being TRBD1 (6 bases). CDR1 is SEHNR, CDR2 FQNEAQ, per germline (reference sequence). The CDR3 loop spans 13 amino acids. Trimming shortened V by 5 bases and J by 2 bases, and 9 bases separated the two germline ends. Here the CDR3 reads CASSQGQNYGYTF. Here the CDR3 DNA reads TGTGCCAGCAGCCAGGGGCAAAACTATGGCTACACCTTC.

In its sample, this clonotype was seen many times. The chain joins TRBV4-3 to TRBJ2-5; possibly TRBD2 for D (5 bases). Germline values: CDR1 LGHNA, CDR2 YSLEER. The CDR3 is 13 amino acids. V lost 5 bases to trimming and J lost 5 bases, with 12 bases between them. CDR3 sequence reads: CASSERRVETQYF. The CDR3 DNA reads as TGCGCCAGCAGCGAGAGGCGGGTTGAGACCCAGTACTTC.

About this clonotype itself: A clone one base away is much larger, so this may be a read error. V gene TRBV24-1 combines with J gene TRBJ1-2; TRBD1 aligns across 8 bases. The V gene end was trimmed by 1 base and the J gene end by 7 bases; junction bases not matched to a gene: 7. CDR3 length equals 15 residues. The V gene's germline CDR1 is KGHDR and CDR2 SFDVKD. The CDR3 region has the DNA TGTGCCACCAGTGATTTAAACAGGGGGGTAACTGGCTACACCTTC. Its protein product is CATSDLNRGVTGYTF.

This clonotype was recorded at least ten times. This chain joins TRBV7-2 and TRBJ2-1; 9 bases align to TRBD2. The CDR3 covers 16 residues. V gave up 3 bases and J gave up 8 bases; unmatched junction bases: 11. CDR1 is SGHTA, CDR2 FQGNSA, per germline. The chain's CDR3 is CASSFRTSVYTDEQFF. DNA of the CDR3: TGTGCCAGCAGCTTCAGGACTAGCGTGTATACCGATGAGCAGTTCTTC.

V gene TRBV20-1 combines with J gene TRBJ2-1, with D unresolved. This CDR3 contains 15 residues. Germline CDR1 DFQATT, CDR2 SNEGSKA (reference sequence). The ends were cut back, 6 bases at V and 6 bases at J, with 21 bases in the middle. The CDR3 DNA sequence: TGCAGTGCAGAAACCCGGGCCACCCCGGGCAATGAGCAGTTCTTC. It is translated as CSAETRATPGNEQFF.

This clonotype was detected ten times or more. The chain couples TRBV20-1 to TRBJ2-7; TRBD1 aligns across 9 bases. The CDR3 covers 15 residues. With V trimmed by 5 bases and J by 5 bases, 13 bases remained unmatched. Germline V gives CDR1 DFQATT, CDR2 SNEGSKA (reference sequence). The CDR3 here is CSAHTSDRGSDEQYF. CDR3 DNA sequence: TGCAGTGCTCATACCTCGGACAGGGGATCGGACGAGCAGTACTTC.

In this sample, this clonotype turned up many times. The chain is built from TRBV6-1 and TRBJ2-1; TRBD1 is a possible D gene (5 bases). The CDR3 is made up of 15 amino acids. Germline-derived CDR1 and CDR2 are MNHNS and SASEGT. The germline V and J ends were trimmed by 5 bases and 5 bases, with 16 bases remaining between them. CDR3 DNA sequence: TGTGCCAGCAGTCAGACAGTGGAGAGAAACAATGAGCAGTTCTTC. It is translated as CASSQTVERNNEQFF.

This clonotype has a handful of counts. The chain links TRBV28 to TRBJ2-1, with 7 bases that match TRBD1. Unmatched junction bases numbered 8, after V lost 6 bases and J lost 0 bases. The germline CDR1 and CDR2 sequences are MDHEN and SYDVKM. The CDR3 covers 16 residues. This CDR3 reads CASSQTTGSSYNEQFF. CDR3 in DNA: TGTGCCAGCAGCCAGACGACAGGGAGCTCCTACAATGAGCAGTTCTTC. The complete variable domain, with remaining parts taken from reference TRBV28 and TRBJ2-1, reads DVKVTQSSRYLVKRTGEKVFLECVQDMDHENMFWYRQDPGLGLRLIYFSYDVKMKEKGDIPEGYSVSREKKERFSLILESASTNQTSMYLCASSQTTGSSYNEQFFGPGTRLTVL.

This clonotype has only a few counts. The chain recombines TRBV11-2 with TRBJ2-5; 10 bases align to TRBD1. V shed 2 bases, J shed 5 bases, and the junction held 8 bases outside the gene matches. The CDR3 loop spans 16 amino acids. The germline V gene encodes CDR1 SGHAT and CDR2 FQNNGV. CDR3 amino acids: CASSLNAGTGEETQYF. In nucleotides, the CDR3 is TGTGCCAGCAGCTTAAATGCCGGGACAGGGGAGGAGACCCAGTACTTC.

The chain is built from TRBV3-1 and TRBJ1-1; D is undetermined. This CDR3 has 16 residues. CDR1 LGHDT and CDR2 YNNKEL come from the germline V gene (reference sequence). V was clipped by 0 bases and J by 0 bases, with 11 bases between them. CDR3 amino acids: CASSQEAGSLNTEAFF. The CDR3 DNA reads as TGTGCCAGCAGCCAAGAAGCAGGCAGCTTGAACACTGAAGCTTTCTTT.

This clonotype came up a few times. The rearrangement uses TRBV2 and TRBJ1-2; 7 nucleotides line up with TRBD1. Germline CDR1 reads SNHLY; CDR2 reads FYNNEI. The CDR3 is 13 residues long. Germline trimming cut 6 bases from V and 6 bases from J; bases unmatched to any gene: 7. CDR3 in DNA: TGTGCCAGCAGCGGGACAGCAGCGGATGGCTACACCTTC. As protein: CASSGTAADGYTF.

This clonotype was counted a few times. V and J are TRBV5-4 and TRBJ2-7; TRBD2 matches at 13 bases. Trimming removed 4 bases from V and 6 bases from J; junction bases left unmatched: 13. Germline CDR1 is SGHNT and CDR2 is YYREEE (reference sequence). CDR3 size: 17 residues. CDR3 loop: CASSHWTSGGLSREQYF. The CDR3 bases are TGTGCCAGCAGCCACTGGACTAGCGGGGGACTCTCCCGCGAGCAGTACTTC. Filled out from reference TRBV5-4 and TRBJ2-7, the complete variable domain reads ETGVTQSPTHLIKTRGQQVTLRCSSQSGHNTVSWYQQALGQGPQFIFQYYREEENGRGNFPPRFSGLQFPNYSSELNVNALELDDSALYLCASSHWTSGGLSREQYFGPGTRLTVT.

The chain uses TRBV7-4 and TRBJ1-2; a possible D gene is TRBD1 (5 bases). Germline V gene data show CDR1 as SGHVT and CDR2 as SQSDAQ. The V end was cut by 0 bases, the J end by 7 bases, with 12 bases between. The CDR3 extends over 14 amino acids. CDR3 in amino acids: CASSLAPGTGGYTF. The CDR3 DNA follows: TGTGCCAGCAGCTTAGCGCCGGGGACCGGTGGCTACACCTTC.

This clonotype was counted many times. V gene TRBV6-6 combines with J gene TRBJ2-3, with 7 bases aligning to TRBD2. J was trimmed by 5 bases and V by 7 bases; bases with no gene match: 9. CDR1 and CDR2 from the germline V gene are MNHNY and SVGAGI (reference sequence). The CDR3 extends over 14 amino acids. The CDR3 nucleotides read TGTGCCAGCACCCCCTATGGGGGGGGAGATACGCAGTATTTT. Its translation is CASTPYGGGDTQYF.